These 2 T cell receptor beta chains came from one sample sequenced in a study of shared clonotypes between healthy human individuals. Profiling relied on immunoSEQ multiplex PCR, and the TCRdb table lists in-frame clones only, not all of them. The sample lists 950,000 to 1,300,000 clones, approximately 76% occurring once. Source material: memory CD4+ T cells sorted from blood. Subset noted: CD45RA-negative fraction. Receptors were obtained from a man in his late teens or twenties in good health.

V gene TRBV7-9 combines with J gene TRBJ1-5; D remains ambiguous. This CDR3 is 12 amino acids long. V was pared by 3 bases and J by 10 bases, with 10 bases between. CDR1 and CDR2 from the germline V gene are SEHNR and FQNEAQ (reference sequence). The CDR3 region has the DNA TGTGCCAGCAGCTTGGAGGAAGGACCCCAGCATTTT. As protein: CASSLEEGPQHF.

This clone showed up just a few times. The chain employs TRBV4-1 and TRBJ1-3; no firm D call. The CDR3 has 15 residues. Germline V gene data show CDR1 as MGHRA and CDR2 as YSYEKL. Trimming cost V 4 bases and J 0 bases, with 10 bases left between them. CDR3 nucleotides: TGCGCCAGCAGCCCAGGTGAGGGCTCTGGAAACACCATATATTTT. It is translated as CASSPGEGSGNTIYF.